The source of this TCR beta chain is a study of cytomegalovirus exposure and HLA in healthy donors. V trimming: 4 bases; J trimming: 2 bases; junction bases outside the gene matches: 12. CDR3 length: 16 amino acids. Germline CDR1 and CDR2: SGHDT and YYEEEE. Concerning this clone itself: The target antigen is unknown.

Findings of the study overall: An Asian-associated ancestry cluster reportedly showed fewer N-insertions than the roughly 670-donor mean in a later analysis. Later analysis indicated greater clonal expansion among HLA-associated TCR beta chains than among equally common other chains.

Both 60 Vbeta primers and 13 Jbeta primers went into the PCR. The data were produced by immunoSEQ multiplex PCR, yet TCRdb's version contains in-frame clones alone and is incomplete. The sample holds about 170,000 clones, 80% to 90% seen once. The V gene is TRBV5-6, the J gene TRBJ2-7, with 7 bases matching TRBD1. This TCR was recovered from a man aged 25-40 years in good health and CMV-seropositive. Material for sequencing was PBMCs. The CDR3 loop is CASSHLKADRAYEQYF. The CDR3 region has the DNA TGTGCCAGCAGCCATCTTAAGGCAGACAGGGCCTACGAGCAGTACTTC.